The table lists the clone carrying this TCR beta chain with a count of one. The sample originates from a study of blood T cell repertoires in COVID-19. In the study overall: Spain, Italy and the United States supplied samples that represented acute and convalescent COVID-19. The cDNA or gDNA used as material had been derived from T cells, B-cell-depleted T cells, or PBMCs.

The table came from immunoSEQ multiplex PCR; TCRdb's copy has only in-frame clones and leaves some out. The repertoire consists of about 120,000 clones, with 75% to 90% occurring once and the leading ten covering around 6%. Seattle's cohort entered during active infection and was followed longitudinally. Trimming left V 1 base short and J 2 bases short, with 7 bases between. This CDR3 has 14 amino acids. From germline, CDR1 is LGHDT and CDR2 YNNKEL (reference sequence). V is TRBV3-1 (or the pseudogene TRBV3-2) and J is TRBJ2-3; no reliable D call. The sequencing input was peripheral blood. The clonotype comes from a woman aged 55-75 years with COVID-19, enrolled during active disease. The CDR3 nucleotides read TGTGCCAGCAGCCAAGGACTGACCACAGATACGCAGTATTTT. Amino acids: CASSQGLTTDTQYF.